The 28 T cell receptor beta chains listed next were all sequenced from one sample in a study of human T cells and chemical hapten exposure. TCRdb analysed the RACE reads with MiXCR anew, one entry per CDR3 protein. The table has under 85,000 distinct CDR3 sequences, over 9% seen once; the top ten hold around 7.3%. Time point denoted: patch test 2, 6 weeks after DPC sensitization. Treatment noted: therapeutic diphenylcyclopropenone sensitization with weekly scalp DPC. The sequencing used whole blood, collected in connection with sensitization to the hapten diphenylcyclopropenone (DPC). The source of these receptors is a woman aged 50 to 65 with alopecia areata. Some clones in this sample may be carry-over from other donors' samples.

The chain links TRBV5-4 to TRBJ1-1, with 9 bases fitting TRBD1. Trimming at V came to 4 bases and at J to 0 bases, leaving 7 bases not matched to a gene. CDR1 and CDR2 (germline): SGHNT, YYREEE (reference sequence). The CDR3 extends over 16 amino acids. CDR3 residues: CASSMDRGEMNTEAFF. In DNA form, the CDR3 reads TGTGCCAGCAGCATGGACAGGGGAGAAATGAACACTGAAGCTTTCTTT.

There are a few counts of this clonotype. J is TRBJ1-1 and V is TRBV2; no clear D. Per the germline V gene, CDR1 is SNHLY and CDR2 is FYNNEI. The length of the CDR3 is 12 residues. Trimming pared 9 bases from V and 8 bases from J, leaving 16 bases between. The CDR3 spells CARRTGTFEAFF. CDR3 coding DNA: TGTGCCAGAAGGACGGGAACTTTCGAAGCTTTCTTT.

This clonotype was seen at least ten times. The rearrangement joins TRBV7-2 to TRBJ2-3; D possibly corresponds to TRBD2 (5 bases). Trimming cost V 4 bases and J 1 base, with 24 bases left between them. This CDR3 has 19 amino acids. Per the germline V gene, CDR1 is SGHTA and CDR2 is FQGNSA. CDR3 DNA sequence: TGTGCCAGCAGCTCCCCGCTTAGAGTCCCACTAGGTCGCACAGATACGCAGTATTTT. Encoded protein: CASSSPLRVPLGRTDTQYF.

This clonotype was seen repeatedly, ten times or more. The V and J genes are TRBV7-9 and TRBJ1-5, with a weak D call TRBD1 (5 bases). Germline loops: CDR1 SEHNR, CDR2 FQNEAQ (reference sequence). Between the trimmed V and J ends, which lost 5 bases and 2 bases, there was a span of 13 bases. CDR3 length: 15 amino acids. CDR3 sequence: CASSQSSGGNQPQHF. The CDR3 DNA is TGTGCCAGCAGCCAGAGCTCGGGGGGCAATCAGCCCCAGCATTTT.

This clonotype was counted only a few times. The CDR3 region has the DNA TGTGCCAGCTCAAATAGCGGGAGTGGGATCTCCTACAATGAGCAGTTCTTC. Amino acids: CASSNSGSGISYNEQFF. This chain joins TRBV18 and TRBJ2-1; 9 nucleotides line up with TRBD2. The germline CDR1 and CDR2 sequences are KGHSH and LQKENI. V lost 5 bases and J lost 0; bases outside the gene matches: 8. This CDR3 has 17 amino acids.

This clonotype has a count of ten or more. The rearrangement joins TRBV11-2 to TRBJ2-3, with D unresolved. Germline V CDR1 and CDR2: SGHAT, FQNNGV. This CDR3 contains 15 residues. V lost 2 bases to trimming and J lost 2 bases, with 11 bases between them. The chain's CDR3 is CASSLNGQFTDTQYF. CDR3 sequence (DNA): TGTGCCAGCAGCTTAAATGGGCAGTTCACAGATACGCAGTATTTT.

Many counts were recorded for this clonotype. V usage is TRBV11-2 and J usage is TRBJ2-3; TRBD1 matches 8 bases. This CDR3 region has 15 residues. The germline V gene encodes CDR1 SGHAT and CDR2 FQNNGV. Trimming took 2 bases from V and 11 from J; bases not matched to a gene: 12. The CDR3 DNA follows: TGTGCCAGCAGCTTAAGGGGACAGGCCCCCCGACTGCAGTATTTT. Residues: CASSLRGQAPRLQYF.

The CDR3 DNA reads TGTGCCAGCAGCCGCGGACTAGCGGGAGCTTATGAGCAGTTCTTC. Amino acids: CASSRGLAGAYEQFF. The rearrangement joins TRBV3-1 to TRBJ2-1, with TRBD2 matching over 13 bases. The germline gives CDR1 LGHDT, CDR2 YNNKEL (reference sequence). The CDR3 length is 15 residues. The V and J ends lost 4 bases and 8 bases, in that order; junction bases with no gene match: 5.

This clonotype was seen only a few times. This rearrangement joins TRBV19 to TRBJ2-7; 10 bases line up with TRBD1. V dropped 2 bases and J dropped 4; count of bases not matched to a gene: 8. Germline V lookup: CDR1 LNHDA, CDR2 SQIVND (reference sequence). This CDR3 contains 16 residues. CDR3 residues: CASSIPPGQGRYEQYF. CDR3 nucleotide sequence: TGTGCCAGTAGTATACCCCCGGGACAGGGGAGATACGAGCAGTACTTC.

This clonotype was seen at least ten times. J is TRBJ2-2 and V is TRBV27; D is possibly TRBD1 (6 bases). V was shortened by 0 bases and J by 7 bases, with 9 bases between the two germline ends. In germline, CDR1 is MNHEY, CDR2 SMNVEV (reference sequence). This CDR3 has 14 residues. CDR3 nucleotide sequence: TGTGCCAGCAGTTTATCGTGGGGGCTCGGGGAGCTGTTTTTT. Its translation: CASSLSWGLGELFF.

The chain links TRBV5-1 to TRBJ1-6; no clear D. Germline lookup yields CDR1 SGHRS and CDR2 YFSETQ. There are 17 residues in the CDR3. V lost 0 bases and J lost 0, with 10 bases in between. In nucleotides, the CDR3 is TGCGCCAGCAGCTTGGACGGCAGGAGCTCCTATAATTCACCCCTCCACTTT. Amino acid sequence: CASSLDGRSSYNSPLHF.

This clonotype turned up a few times. The rearrangement joins TRBV9 to TRBJ2-7; a possible D gene is TRBD1 (6 bases). Looked up from germline, CDR1 is SGDLS and CDR2 is YYNGEE. V lost 4 bases and J 7 bases, leaving 15 bases between the germline ends. CDR3 length equals 13 residues. In DNA form, the CDR3 reads TGTGCCAGCAGCCCCTCCGGACAGAAAGAGCAGTACTTC. Amino acid sequence: CASSPSGQKEQYF.

The rearrangement links TRBV6-1 to TRBJ2-3; no definite D call. V was shortened by 1 base and J by 0 bases, with 5 bases between the two germline ends. The CDR3 is 14 amino acids. The germline CDR1 and CDR2 sequences are MNHNS and SASEGT. The DNA for the CDR3 is TGTGCCAGCAGTGAAGTTGGGAGCACAGATACGCAGTATTTT. Translating gives CASSEVGSTDTQYF.

This clonotype appeared many times. This chain joins TRBV20-1 and TRBJ2-1; 7 bases align to TRBD1. J gave up 4 bases and V 5 bases, and 14 bases lay outside the gene matches. Germline V lookup: CDR1 DFQATT, CDR2 SNEGSKA (reference sequence). The CDR3 is made up of 16 amino acids. The CDR3 region is CSAFTGVPVAYNEQFF. The CDR3 coding sequence is TGCAGTGCTTTCACAGGGGTTCCAGTCGCTTACAATGAGCAGTTCTTC.

The table lists this clonotype with a few counts. The chain couples TRBV29-1 to TRBJ1-1; 10 nucleotides line up with TRBD1. Trimming removed 4 bases from V and 4 bases from J; junction bases left unmatched: 0. In germline, CDR1 is SQVTM, CDR2 ANQGSEA. The CDR3 covers 12 residues. DNA for the CDR3: TGCAGCGTTGGGGACAGGGGCACTGAAGCTTTCTTT. Residues: CSVGDRGTEAFF.

This clonotype was found a few times. The V call is TRBV20-1, the J call TRBJ2-1, with a possible D match to TRBD2 (5 bases). The germline V and J ends were trimmed by 6 bases and 6 bases, with 15 bases remaining between them. Germline CDR1 DFQATT, CDR2 SNEGSKA (reference sequence). The CDR3 contains 13 residues. The CDR3 nucleotides read TGCAGTGCCTGGGGAGAGAGTAGCAATGAGCAGTTCTTC. Its protein is CSAWGESSNEQFF.

This clonotype was seen at least ten times. The chain combines TRBV7-4 with TRBJ1-1, with TRBD1 matching over 8 bases. Germline V lookup: CDR1 SGHVT, CDR2 SQSDAQ. Trimming cost V 5 bases and J 3 bases; bases outside gene matches: 11. The CDR3 is 16 amino acids. CDR3 in amino acids: CASSPFGQGEDTEAFF. DNA for the CDR3: TGTGCCAGCAGCCCGTTCGGACAGGGCGAGGACACTGAAGCTTTCTTT.

The V and J genes are TRBV29-1 and TRBJ2-1, with a possible D match to TRBD1 (5 bases). Germline CDR1 is SQVTM and CDR2 is ANQGSEA. The CDR3 is made up of 12 amino acids. V lost 4 bases and J 8 bases, leaving 12 bases between the germline ends. The CDR3 loop is CSVAPQVDEQFF. As DNA, the CDR3 is TGCAGCGTTGCCCCACAGGTCGATGAGCAGTTCTTC.

In nucleotides, the CDR3 is TGCGCCAGCAGGGACGCAGGCGGAGGGCCCTACGAGCAGTACTTC. This codes for CASRDAGGGPYEQYF. The chain combines TRBV5-1 with TRBJ2-7, with a weak D call TRBD2 (6 bases). This CDR3 spans 15 amino acids. The germline V gene encodes CDR1 SGHRS and CDR2 YFSETQ. Trimming shortened V by 5 bases and J by 2 bases, and 17 bases separated the two germline ends.

This clonotype appeared once. The chain combines TRBV9 with TRBJ1-6; D not certain. V was shortened by 4 bases and J by 9 bases, with 26 bases between the two germline ends. Germline-derived CDR1 and CDR2 are SGDLS and YYNGEE. The CDR3 consists of 18 residues. CDR3 amino acids: CASSPDFSGRGIASPLHF. CDR3 in DNA: TGTGCCAGCAGCCCCGACTTTTCGGGCCGAGGAATTGCTTCACCCCTCCACTTT.

This clonotype has ten or more counts. The V and J genes are TRBV7-6 and TRBJ1-1; the D is unclear. The CDR3 runs to 13 residues. Trimming left V 3 bases short and J 5 bases short, with 10 bases between. The germline gives CDR1 SGHVS, CDR2 FNYEAQ. The CDR3 loop reads CASSLDGPTEAFF. The CDR3 nucleotides read TGTGCCAGCAGCTTGGACGGCCCGACTGAAGCTTTCTTT. Combining the CDR3 with reference TRBV7-6 and TRBJ1-1 gives the whole variable domain GAGVSQSPRYKVTKRGQDVALRCDPISGHVSLYWYRQALGQGPEFLTYFNYEAQQDKSGLPNDRFSAERPEGSISTLTIQRTEQRDSAMYRCASSLDGPTEAFFGQGTRLTVV.

This clonotype was seen ten or more times. The chain recombines TRBV3-1 with TRBJ2-7; TRBD2 might be the D (6 bases). CDR1 LGHDT and CDR2 YNNKEL come from the germline V gene (reference sequence). CDR3 length: 13 amino acids. Trimming stripped 2 bases from V and 5 bases from J, with 10 bases between. The CDR3 is CASSQRGRNEQYF. Written as DNA, the CDR3 is TGTGCCAGCAGCCAACGGGGGAGGAACGAGCAGTACTTC.

In its sample, this clonotype was seen many times. This rearrangement joins TRBV6-5 to TRBJ1-2; D remains unclear. The CDR3 contains 14 residues. The V end lost 2 bases, the J end lost 4 bases, and 11 bases lay between the germline ends. Per germline, CDR1 MNHEY and CDR2 SVGAGI. CDR3 residues: CASSYVGRFYGYTF. The CDR3 DNA reads as TGTGCCAGCAGTTACGTTGGGAGATTCTATGGCTACACCTTC.

This clonotype was seen a few times. This chain connects TRBV20-1 to TRBJ2-7, with a tentative D call TRBD2 (6 bases). Trimming removed 3 bases from V and 6 bases from J, with 12 bases in between. The CDR3 contains 12 residues. CDR1 is DFQATT and CDR2 is SNEGSKA in the germline V gene (reference sequence). CDR3: CSAREGRGEQYF. The CDR3 coding sequence is TGCAGTGCTAGGGAGGGCCGGGGCGAGCAGTACTTC.

Ten or more counts support this clonotype. The rearrangement joins TRBV9 to TRBJ1-3; no reliable D call. CDR3 length: 16 residues. Trimming left V 4 bases short and J 4 bases short, with 18 bases between. The germline V gene has CDR1 SGDLS and CDR2 YYNGEE. CDR3 nucleotide sequence: TGTGCCAGCAGCTCCAGCCTTGAGGGAGGAGGAAACACCATATATTTT. It yields the protein CASSSSLEGGGNTIYF. The full variable domain, completed using reference TRBV9 and TRBJ1-3, is DSGVTQTPKHLITATGQRVTLRCSPRSGDLSVYWYQQSLDQGLQFLIQYYNGEERAKGNILERFSAQQFPDLHSELNLSSLELGDSALYFCASSSSLEGGGNTIYFGEGSWLTVV.

The chain links TRBV5-1 to TRBJ2-5; D call uncertain. V lost 4 bases and J 5 bases, leaving 12 bases between the germline ends. Germline V gene data show CDR1 as SGHRS and CDR2 as YFSETQ. This CDR3 spans 13 amino acids. The CDR3 bases are TGCGCCAGCAGCACGGACCGGGCGGAGACCCAGTACTTC. Protein: CASSTDRAETQYF.

This clonotype showed up many times. This chain uses TRBV7-9 with TRBJ2-1; the D gene is possibly TRBD2 (5 bases). The CDR3 contains 16 residues. V shed 4 bases and J shed 0 bases, with 13 bases lying between them. The V gene's germline CDR1 is SEHNR and CDR2 FQNEAQ (reference sequence). DNA for the CDR3: TGTGCCAGCAGCTCTTCGAGGGAGAGCTCCTACAATGAGCAGTTCTTC. This encodes CASSSSRESSYNEQFF.

The rearrangement joins TRBV6-4 to TRBJ2-3; 14 positions match TRBD2. The V segment lost 5 bases and the J segment 4 bases; nucleotides outside the gene matches: 2. CDR1 is MRHNA and CDR2 is SNTAGT in the germline V gene. The CDR3 runs to 15 residues. The CDR3 region has the DNA TGTGCCAGCAGTTCGACTAGCGGGAGGGCAGATACGCAGTATTTT. It codes for CASSSTSGRADTQYF.